This T cell receptor beta chain is drawn from a study of blood T cell repertoires in COVID-19. It was during active infection that Seattle patients were enrolled and then longitudinally followed. Clones were sequenced by immunoSEQ multiplex PCR, and TCRdb holds only the in-frame ones, with some missing. This sample has roughly 200,000 clones, with around four fifths found just once. The CDR3 is made up of 11 amino acids. Looked up from germline, CDR1 is DFQATT and CDR2 is SNEGSKA (reference sequence). V lost 4 bases to trimming and J lost 4 bases, with 7 bases between them. This TCR was recovered from a woman in her thirties or forties with COVID-19, enrolled during active disease. Specimen: peripheral blood. The chain carries TRBV20-1 and TRBJ2-5; D is unclear. This CDR3 reads CSATGSETQYF. The CDR3 nucleotides are TGCAGTGCTACAGGATCAGAGACCCAGTACTTC.